Following are 29 T cell receptor beta chains from one sample sequenced in a study of cytomegalovirus exposure and HLA in healthy donors. PCR amplification relied on 60 Vbeta primers (plus 13 Jbeta primers). Assay: immunoSEQ multiplex PCR; the TCRdb copy retains only in-frame clones and omits some. The sample consists of approximately 120,000 clones, 17% of them appearing once. Sequencing was done on a sample of PBMCs. The receptors were sampled from a female donor in good health and CMV-seropositive.

This clone was recorded a few times. The V call is TRBV14, the J call TRBJ2-3; 11 bases align to TRBD1. The CDR3 sequence is 15 residues long. With V trimmed by 7 bases and J by 1 base, 4 bases remained unmatched. Germline CDR1 and CDR2: SGHDN and FVKESK. DNA for the CDR3: TGTGCCAGCACCAGGACAGGGGGCGGCACAGATACGCAGTATTTT. Residues: CASTRTGGGTDTQYF.

The chain is built from TRBV6-5 and TRBJ1-5; a possible D gene is TRBD1 (5 bases). V lost 2 bases and J 7 bases, leaving 12 bases between the germline ends. CDR3 length: 14 residues. The germline V gene encodes CDR1 MNHEY and CDR2 SVGAGI. CDR3 nucleotides: TGTGCCAGCAGTTACCCTCAGGGTCACCAGCCCCAGCATTTT. This translates into CASSYPQGHQPQHF.

This CDR3 reads CASSFESGHLDTF. CDR3 bases: TGTGCCAGCAGCTTCGAATCGGGACATCTGGACACCTTC. This sequence joins TRBV5-4 and TRBJ1-2; D may be TRBD1 (6 bases). This CDR3 has 13 residues. Germline assignment: CDR1 SGHNT and CDR2 YYREEE (reference sequence). V was pared by 2 bases and J by 12 bases, with 17 bases between.

This clone was recorded a few times. The chain links TRBV27 to TRBJ1-1; D may be TRBD1 (5 bases). Trimming removed 8 bases from V and 4 bases from J, with 17 bases in between. This CDR3 spans 14 amino acids. Germline loops: CDR1 MNHEY, CDR2 SMNVEV (reference sequence). DNA for the CDR3: TGTGCCAGCGGGCAGCCAGGGATAGGCACTGAAGCTTTCTTT. Translation: CASGQPGIGTEAFF.

This clone was seen more than once but under ten times. This chain's CDR3 is CASSRQGPDYGYTF. In DNA form, the CDR3 reads TGTGCCAGCAGCCGACAGGGGCCGGACTATGGCTACACCTTC. The J gene is TRBJ1-2, the V gene TRBV4-2; TRBD1 aligns across 8 bases. The ends lost 4 bases at V and 3 bases at J; junction bases unmatched: 4. CDR1 and CDR2 from the germline V gene are LGHNA and YNFKEQ. The CDR3 runs to 14 residues.

The table lists this clone with a few counts. The chain has TRBV5-6 and TRBJ1-5; perhaps TRBD1 as D (6 bases). CDR1 and CDR2 from the germline V gene are SGHDT and YYEEEE. V was shortened by 0 bases and J by 9 bases, with 16 bases between the two germline ends. The length of the CDR3 is 15 residues. The CDR3 sequence is CASSLAGTTYRPQHF. CDR3 DNA sequence: TGTGCCAGCAGCTTGGCCGGGACAACGTATCGGCCCCAGCATTTT.

The sample holds one count of this clone. V and J are TRBV6-5 and TRBJ1-4; D is ambiguous. The CDR3 spans 14 residues. Germline V gene lookup returns CDR1 MNHEY and CDR2 SVGAGI. Trimming cost V 5 bases and J 7 bases, with 14 bases left between them. The CDR3 bases are TGTGCCAGCAGTCCCCAGGTCAACGGTGAAAAACTGTTTTTT. Amino acid sequence: CASSPQVNGEKLFF.

V is TRBV4-3 and J is TRBJ2-3; D is possibly TRBD2 (6 bases). Per germline, CDR1 LGHNA and CDR2 YSLEER. The CDR3 is 15 amino acids. The V end lost 3 bases, the J end lost 1 base, and 11 bases lay between the germline ends. The CDR3 protein is CASSHRGGGTDTQYF. For the CDR3, the DNA is TGCGCCAGCAGCCACAGAGGAGGGGGCACAGATACGCAGTATTTT.

This chain joins TRBV29-1 and TRBJ1-2; D gene uncertain. Germline values: CDR1 SQVTM, CDR2 ANQGSEA. The CDR3 totals 13 residues. The V end lost 7 bases, the J end lost 4 bases, and 16 bases lay between the germline ends. DNA of the CDR3: TGCAGCGCCACCGGGTCGGGTCGCTATGGCTACACCTTC. Amino acids: CSATGSGRYGYTF.

The chain has TRBV27 and TRBJ2-2; D might be TRBD1 (6 bases). The V and J ends lost 4 bases and 4 bases respectively, with 19 bases between them. CDR1 MNHEY and CDR2 SMNVEV come from the germline V gene (reference sequence). The CDR3 totals 17 residues. The DNA of the CDR3 is TGTGCCAGCAGTTCCTACACAGGGCTAAAAAGCACCGGGGAGCTGTTTTTT. Residues: CASSSYTGLKSTGELFF.

The J gene is TRBJ2-7, the V gene TRBV6-6, with 8 positions matching TRBD1. CDR1 and CDR2 from the germline V gene are MNHNY and SVGAGI (reference sequence). The J segment lost 2 bases and the V segment lost 5 bases, leaving 2 bases of the junction unmatched. CDR3 length: 13 residues. The CDR3: CASSQQGAYEQYF. The CDR3 nucleotides read TGTGCCAGCAGTCAACAGGGGGCCTACGAGCAGTACTTC.

This clone was observed a few times. J is TRBJ2-3 and V is TRBV4-3; perhaps TRBD2 as D (5 bases). Germline CDR1 is LGHNA and CDR2 is YSLEER. CDR3 length equals 13 residues. Trimming removed 4 bases from V and 1 base from J, with 6 bases in between. The CDR3 loop is CASSLLGTDTQYF. The CDR3 DNA reads as TGCGCCAGCAGCCTACTAGGCACAGATACGCAGTATTTT.

This clone was seen a handful of times. The V and J genes are TRBV5-1 and TRBJ2-2; 9 nucleotides match TRBD1. The CDR3 is made up of 15 amino acids. The trim removed 0 bases at V and 7 bases at J, leaving 4 bases unmatched. The germline V gene encodes CDR1 SGHRS and CDR2 YFSETQ. The CDR3 DNA reads as TGCGCCAGCAGCTTGGGGACAGGGGTTAACGGGGAGCTGTTTTTT. It is translated as CASSLGTGVNGELFF.

The CDR3 loop is CASGFHPDRRVTGELFF. DNA of the CDR3: TGTGCTAGTGGTTTCCATCCGGACAGGCGGGTCACCGGGGAGCTGTTTTTT. The V and J genes are TRBV12-5 and TRBJ2-2, with TRBD1 matching over 7 bases. Germline V gene data show CDR1 as LGHNT and CDR2 as FRNRAP. The CDR3 totals 17 residues. V shed 3 bases, J shed 4 bases, and the junction held 11 bases outside the gene matches.

This clone was seen only a few times. The chain joins TRBV5-1 to TRBJ2-3, with 8 positions matching TRBD2. The CDR3 consists of 15 residues. Germline assignment: CDR1 SGHRS and CDR2 YFSETQ. V was clipped by 4 bases and J by 4 bases; unmatched bases: 8. The CDR3, as DNA: TGCGCCAGCAGCCCCAAGCGGGAGTGGGCAGATACGCAGTATTTT. Its translation is CASSPKREWADTQYF. Together with reference TRBV5-1 and TRBJ2-3, the CDR3 gives the full variable domain: KAGVTQTPRYLIKTRGQQVTLSCSPISGHRSVSWYQQTPGQGLQFLFEYFSETQRNKGNFPGRFSGRQFSNSRSEMNVSTLELGDSALYLCASSPKREWADTQYFGPGTRLTVL.

This rearrangement joins TRBV28 to TRBJ1-4; D is unclear. Germline lookup yields CDR1 MDHEN and CDR2 SYDVKM. Trimming shortened V by 7 bases and J by 2 bases, and 14 bases separated the two germline ends. This CDR3 is built from 15 residues. This chain's CDR3 is CASNPERFTNEKLFF. CDR3 DNA sequence: TGTGCCAGCAACCCCGAGAGGTTCACTAATGAAAAACTGTTTTTT.

This chain's CDR3 is CASTRRQETQYF. The CDR3 coding sequence is TGTGCCAGCACAAGGAGGCAAGAGACCCAGTACTTC. The genes are TRBV6-6 and TRBJ2-5, with a possible D match to TRBD2 (5 bases). This CDR3 is 12 amino acids long. V lost 7 bases, J lost 2 bases, and 8 bases lay in between. CDR1 is MNHNY and CDR2 is SVGAGI in the germline V gene (reference sequence).

The rearrangement uses TRBV28 and TRBJ1-2; D uncertain. The CDR3 has 14 residues. V lost 2 bases, J lost 4 bases, and 11 bases lay in between. Germline V gene data show CDR1 as MDHEN and CDR2 as SYDVKM. CDR3 loop: CASSLVPRGYGYTF. CDR3 nucleotide sequence: TGTGCCAGCAGTTTAGTTCCCCGGGGCTATGGCTACACCTTC.

The V and J genes are TRBV14 and TRBJ2-7, with D possibly being TRBD2 (6 bases). The CDR3 consists of 15 residues. Trimming removed 4 bases from V and 2 bases from J, with 15 bases in between. Looked up from germline, CDR1 is SGHDN and CDR2 is FVKESK. The CDR3 region is CASSLRGLPAYEQYF. CDR3 in DNA: TGTGCCAGCAGCCTCCGGGGACTCCCGGCCTACGAGCAGTACTTC.

This chain links TRBV7-3 with TRBJ2-3; TRBD1 is a possible D gene (7 bases). The CDR3 runs to 15 residues. The germline gives CDR1 SGHTA, CDR2 FQGTGA. V was clipped by 5 bases and J by 1 base, with 13 bases between them. This chain's CDR3 is CASSRQGGGTDTQYF. The CDR3 DNA follows: TGTGCCAGCAGCCGACAGGGCGGGGGCACAGATACGCAGTATTTT. The entire variable domain, with the rest obtained from reference TRBV7-3 and TRBJ2-3, is as follows: GAGVSQTPSNKVTEKGKYVELRCDPISGHTALYWYRQSLGQGPEFLIYFQGTGAADDSGLPNDRFFAVRPEGSVSTLKIQRTERGDSAVYLCASSRQGGGTDTQYFGPGTRLTVL.

In its sample, this clone was seen a few times. This chain uses TRBV4-2 with TRBJ1-2; 10 bases line up with TRBD1. J lost 0 bases, V lost 0 bases, and 7 bases had no gene match. The length of the CDR3 is 18 residues. Germline-derived CDR1 and CDR2 are LGHNA and YNFKEQ. The CDR3 sequence is CASSQDRDRGGPNYGYTF. The CDR3 DNA is TGTGCCAGCAGCCAAGACCGGGACAGGGGAGGCCCTAACTATGGCTACACCTTC.

The V call is TRBV28, the J call TRBJ1-2, with TRBD1 matching 9 bases. V lost 4 bases to trimming and J lost 8 bases; unmatched junction nucleotides: 11. Germline CDR1 is MDHEN and CDR2 is SYDVKM. The CDR3 covers 15 residues. The CDR3 region is CASSSTGGWSWGYTF. CDR3 DNA sequence: TGTGCCAGCAGTTCTACAGGGGGCTGGAGTTGGGGCTACACCTTC.

V usage is TRBV5-1 and J usage is TRBJ2-7; D is possibly TRBD1 (5 bases). The germline gives CDR1 SGHRS, CDR2 YFSETQ. The CDR3 has 14 residues. The germline V and J ends were trimmed by 5 bases and 0 bases, with 12 bases remaining between them. DNA of the CDR3: TGCGCCAGCAGATATGACAGATCCTCCTACGAGCAGTACTTC. The encoded protein is CASRYDRSSYEQYF.

This chain links TRBV5-8 with TRBJ2-7; possible D gene TRBD1, 6 bases. V lost 4 bases and J 2 bases, leaving 10 bases between the germline ends. In germline, CDR1 is SGHTS, CDR2 YDEGEE. The CDR3 is 13 residues long. This CDR3 is CASSRGQTYEQYF. In DNA form, the CDR3 reads TGTGCCAGCAGCCGAGGACAGACCTACGAGCAGTACTTC.

In this sample, this clone turned up a few times. The chain recombines TRBV2 with TRBJ1-1; tentatively, D is TRBD1 (5 bases). The CDR3 is 13 amino acids. Germline V gene data show CDR1 as SNHLY and CDR2 as FYNNEI. V gave up 4 bases and J gave up 2 bases, with 8 bases separating them. CDR3 nucleotide sequence: TGTGCCAGCAGTGCCCAGGGCAACACTGAAGCTTTCTTT. Translating it yields CASSAQGNTEAFF. Filled out from reference TRBV2 and TRBJ1-1, the complete variable domain reads EPEVTQTPSHQVTQMGQEVILRCVPISNHLYFYWYRQILGQKVEFLVSFYNNEISEKSEIFDDQFSVERPDGSNFTLKIRSTKLEDSAMYFCASSAQGNTEAFFGQGTRLTVV.

The sample holds a few counts of this clone. The V and J genes are TRBV9 and TRBJ1-5; 7 bases align to TRBD1. Germline trimming cut 0 bases from V and 3 bases from J; bases unmatched to any gene: 3. The length of the CDR3 is 15 residues. Germline V lookup: CDR1 SGDLS, CDR2 YYNGEE. The chain's CDR3 is CASSVEGQYNQPQHF. DNA of the CDR3: TGTGCCAGCAGCGTAGAGGGACAGTACAATCAGCCCCAGCATTTT. The variable domain in full, with the rest retrieved from reference TRBV9 and TRBJ1-5, is DSGVTQTPKHLITATGQRVTLRCSPRSGDLSVYWYQQSLDQGLQFLIQYYNGEERAKGNILERFSAQQFPDLHSELNLSSLELGDSALYFCASSVEGQYNQPQHFGDGTRLSIL.

J is TRBJ2-7 and V is TRBV5-6, with TRBD2 matching 12 bases. Germline V CDR1 and CDR2: SGHDT, YYEEEE. J was trimmed by 2 bases and V by 4 bases; bases with no gene match: 4. This CDR3 contains 15 residues. CDR3 sequence: CASSPGLAGTYEQYF. The CDR3 coding sequence is TGTGCCAGCAGCCCGGGACTAGCGGGTACCTACGAGCAGTACTTC.

This clone occurred a few times. The rearrangement links TRBV7-7 to TRBJ2-3, with 11 bases matching TRBD2. The CDR3 contains 17 residues. Germline V lookup: CDR1 SSHAT, CDR2 FNYEAQ (reference sequence). The V and J ends lost 5 bases and 0 bases, in that order; junction bases with no gene match: 7. This CDR3 is CASSPSGGITSTDTQYF. The CDR3 DNA reads as TGTGCCAGCAGCCCTAGCGGGGGGATAACTAGCACAGATACGCAGTATTTT.

The V call is TRBV5-1, the J call TRBJ2-7; 8 bases agree with TRBD1. CDR3 length: 15 amino acids. Germline-derived CDR1 and CDR2 are SGHRS and YFSETQ. V trimming: 4 bases; J trimming: 0 bases; junction bases outside the gene matches: 6. The CDR3 nucleotides are TGCGCCAGCAGCGCGTGGACAGGGCGCTCCTACGAGCAGTACTTC. Amino acids: CASSAWTGRSYEQYF.